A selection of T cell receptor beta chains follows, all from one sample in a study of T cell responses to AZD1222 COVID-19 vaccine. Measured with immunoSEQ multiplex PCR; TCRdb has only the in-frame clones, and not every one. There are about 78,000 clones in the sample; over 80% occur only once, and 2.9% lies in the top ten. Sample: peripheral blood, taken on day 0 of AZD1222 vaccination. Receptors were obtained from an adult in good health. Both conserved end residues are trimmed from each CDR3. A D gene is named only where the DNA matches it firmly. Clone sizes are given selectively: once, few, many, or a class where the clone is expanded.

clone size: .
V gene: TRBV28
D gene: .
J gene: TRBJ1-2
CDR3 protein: ASIRQGNYGYT

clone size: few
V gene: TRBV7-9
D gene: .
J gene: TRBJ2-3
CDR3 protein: ASSLVSAFTRGTDTQY

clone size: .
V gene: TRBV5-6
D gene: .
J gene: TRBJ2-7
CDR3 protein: ASSSGTPYEQY

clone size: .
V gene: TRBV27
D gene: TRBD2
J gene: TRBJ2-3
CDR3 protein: ASRTQRETLGTQY

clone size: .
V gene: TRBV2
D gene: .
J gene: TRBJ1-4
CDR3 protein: ASSPSVITNEKLF

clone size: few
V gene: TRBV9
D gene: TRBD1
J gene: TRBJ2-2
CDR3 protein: ASSEESGTGFNTGELF

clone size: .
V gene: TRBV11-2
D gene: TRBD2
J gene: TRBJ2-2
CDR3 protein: ASSWGTSTTGELF

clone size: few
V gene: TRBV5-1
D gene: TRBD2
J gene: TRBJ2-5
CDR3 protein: ASGGGLAGTQETQY

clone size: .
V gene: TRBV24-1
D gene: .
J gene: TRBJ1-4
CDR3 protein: ATSVFDRNEKLF

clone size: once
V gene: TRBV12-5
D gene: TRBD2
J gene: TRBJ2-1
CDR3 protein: ASVRTSGGTNEQF

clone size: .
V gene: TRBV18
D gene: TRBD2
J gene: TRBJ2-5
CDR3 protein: ASSPSRGGEETQY

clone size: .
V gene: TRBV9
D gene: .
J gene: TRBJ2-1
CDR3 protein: ASSGLSGGPYNEQF